This T cell receptor beta chain was sequenced for a study of T-cell reconstitution after alpha-beta-depleted transplantation in children. This clonotype has just a few counts. Trimming removed 6 bases at V and 11 bases at J, with 19 bases between. The CDR3 spans 13 residues. Library preparation (for TCRbeta) was performed with unique molecular identifiers. TCRdb reanalysed the PCR reads using MiXCR and keeps one entry per CDR3 protein. The sample carries 450,000 to 500,000 distinct CDR3 sequences, roughly an eighth recorded once. The chain links TRBV12-3 or TRBV12-4 to TRBJ1-1; no definite D call. This clonotype was obtained from a human donor who donated a stem cell graft to a child with combined immunodeficiency. Sample: PBMCs from the stem cell graft donor, taken from the stem cell graft. For the CDR3, the DNA is TGTGCCAGCAGCCTGCAGACGCGGCCCGGCGCTTTCTTT. Translated: CASSLQTRPGAFF.